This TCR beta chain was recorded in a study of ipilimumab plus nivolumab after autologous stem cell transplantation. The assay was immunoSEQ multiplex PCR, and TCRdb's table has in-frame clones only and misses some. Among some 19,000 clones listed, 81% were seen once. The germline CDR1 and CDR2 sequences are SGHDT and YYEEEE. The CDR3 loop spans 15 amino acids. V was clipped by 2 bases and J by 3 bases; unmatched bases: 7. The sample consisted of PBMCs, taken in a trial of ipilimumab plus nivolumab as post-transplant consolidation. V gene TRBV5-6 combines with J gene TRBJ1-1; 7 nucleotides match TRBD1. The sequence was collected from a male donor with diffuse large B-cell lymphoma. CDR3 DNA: TGTGCCAGCAGCTTTGGGGCAGGGGGTTACACTGAAGCTTTCTTT. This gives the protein CASSFGAGGYTEAFF.